The 18 T cell receptor beta chains reported below all come from one sample, sequenced in a study of T cells in Graves' hyperthyroidism and ophthalmopathy. Amplified TCR beta CDR3 regions derived from RNA transcripts. The TCR CDR3 was amplified in a first-round RT-PCR using the HTBI primer set. TCRdb re-derived calls from the multiplex PCR reads in MiXCR, one entry per CDR3 protein. The data hold a few hundred thousand distinct CDR3 sequences, with 35% to 55% observed a single time. Sequencing used peripheral blood or thyroid tissue (not recorded which). The receptor source for this set is a young woman with Graves' hyperthyroidism.

This clonotype was detected many times. This chain uses TRBV6-1 with TRBJ2-7, with 7 nucleotides matching TRBD2. The CDR3 is 14 amino acids. V gave up 8 bases and J gave up 3 bases; unmatched junction bases: 10. Germline V CDR1 and CDR2: MNHNS, SASEGT. The CDR3 loop is CASSLGLDLYEQYF. The DNA of the CDR3 is TGTGCCAGCTCATTAGGACTAGACCTCTACGAGCAGTACTTC.

There are many counts of this clonotype. CDR3 nucleotide sequence: TGTGCCAGCAGTTACCAGTTCAGGGGCTCCTACGAGCAGTACTTC. The encoded protein is CASSYQFRGSYEQYF. V gene TRBV6-5 combines with J gene TRBJ2-7; the D gene is possibly TRBD1 (6 bases). The V gene lost 2 bases and the J gene lost 0 bases, with 11 bases spanning the gap. The CDR3 sequence is 15 residues long. Germline V CDR1 and CDR2: MNHEY, SVGAGI.

This clonotype was seen many times. The chain joins TRBV10-1 to TRBJ2-5; a possible D gene is TRBD2 (6 bases). The V gene lost 1 base and the J gene lost 7 bases, with 19 bases spanning the gap. Germline V gives CDR1 WNHNN, CDR2 SYGVQD (reference sequence). This CDR3 is 16 amino acids long. CDR3 nucleotides: TGCGCCAGCAGTGAGTTGCGGGGCCAGGCCTCTGGGACCCAGTACTTC. It translates to CASSELRGQASGTQYF.

This clonotype appeared many times. This chain uses TRBV7-9 with TRBJ1-1; the D is unclear. Trimming cost V 4 bases and J 11 bases, with 14 bases left between them. The germline V gene has CDR1 SEHNR and CDR2 FQNEAQ (reference sequence). This CDR3 has 12 amino acids. CDR3: CASSSEYEVAFF. In nucleotides, the CDR3 is TGTGCCAGCAGCTCCGAGTATGAGGTGGCTTTCTTT. Full variable domain (missing parts from reference TRBV7-9 and TRBJ1-1): DTGVSQNPRHKITKRGQNVTFRCDPISEHNRLYWYRQTLGQGPEFLTYFQNEAQLEKSRLLSDRFSAERPKGSFSTLEIQRTEQGDSAMYLCASSSEYEVAFFGQGTRLTVV.

About this clonotype itself: An end of the junction differs from the germline gene, which may be a read error. The chain links TRBV7-9 to TRBJ2-5; weak D call: TRBD2 (6 bases). Germline V lookup: CDR1 SEHNR, CDR2 FQNEAQ (reference sequence). The CDR3 has 16 amino acids. The CDR3 DNA is TGTGCCAGCAGCTTTAGGGGCAGCCAAGACGGAGGGACCAGTGACTTC. The encoded protein is CASSFRGSQDGGTSDF.

The rearrangement links TRBV24-1 to TRBJ2-5, with 12 bases aligning to TRBD2. V was clipped by 4 bases and J by 1 base; unmatched bases: 6. Germline V gene data show CDR1 as KGHDR and CDR2 as SFDVKD. This CDR3 is 17 amino acids long. The CDR3, as DNA: TGTGCCACCAGTGACTACGGACTAGCGGGACTCCAAGAGACCCAGTACTTC. It encodes CATSDYGLAGLQETQYF.

This clonotype was recorded at least ten times. Here the CDR3 DNA reads TGTGCCAGCAGTGCTACGATCGGGGAGGCCCACGAGCAGTACTTC. Its translation: CASSATIGEAHEQYF. This chain links TRBV6-1 with TRBJ2-7, with D maybe TRBD2 (6 bases). Germline loops: CDR1 MNHNS, CDR2 SASEGT. Between the trimmed V and J ends, which lost 4 bases and 5 bases, there was a span of 18 bases. This CDR3 region has 15 residues.

The table lists this clonotype with many counts. The V gene is TRBV18, the J gene TRBJ2-6; D ambiguous. Germline loops: CDR1 KGHSH, CDR2 LQKENI. V gave up 6 bases and J gave up 1 base, with 10 bases separating them. This CDR3 spans 15 amino acids. The CDR3 nucleotides are TGTGCCAGCTCGAAAGAGGTTTCTGGGGCCAACGTCCTGACTTTC. Protein product: CASSKEVSGANVLTF.

This clonotype was counted ten times or more. The chain couples TRBV4-1 to TRBJ2-7; D not certain. The ends were cut back, 5 bases at V and 5 bases at J, with 16 bases in the middle. CDR1 and CDR2 from the germline V gene are MGHRA and YSYEKL. The CDR3 runs to 14 residues. The CDR3 DNA reads as TGCGCCAGCAGCGGACGGCTCACGGTGGACGAGCAGTACTTC. Translation gives CASSGRLTVDEQYF.

This chain joins TRBV5-1 and TRBJ2-7; TRBD2 matches 12 bases. The ends lost 0 bases at V and 7 bases at J; junction bases unmatched: 8. The germline V gene encodes CDR1 SGHRS and CDR2 YFSETQ. The CDR3 is 16 amino acids. The DNA for the CDR3 is TGCGCCAGCAGCTTGGAGCTAGCGGGAGGGCCCGATGAGCAGTACTTC. Amino acid sequence: CASSLELAGGPDEQYF. Complete variable domain (other parts from reference TRBV5-1 and TRBJ2-7): KAGVTQTPRYLIKTRGQQVTLSCSPISGHRSVSWYQQTPGQGLQFLFEYFSETQRNKGNFPGRFSGRQFSNSRSEMNVSTLELGDSALYLCASSLELAGGPDEQYFGPGTRLTVT.

This clonotype was seen at least ten times. The rearrangement joins TRBV2 to TRBJ2-7; D unresolved. The V gene lost 6 bases and the J gene lost 3 bases, with 6 bases spanning the gap. This CDR3 contains 11 residues. Per germline, CDR1 SNHLY and CDR2 FYNNEI. CDR3 region: CASRNSYEQYF. CDR3 nucleotide sequence: TGTGCCAGCAGGAATAGCTACGAGCAGTACTTC.

Here the CDR3 reads CSARGDFYQDTQYF. CDR3 nucleotides: TGCAGTGCTAGAGGAGACTTCTACCAGGATACGCAGTATTTT. The V call is TRBV20-1, the J call TRBJ2-3, with D uncertain. This CDR3 is 14 amino acids long. The germline CDR1 and CDR2 sequences are DFQATT and SNEGSKA (reference sequence). The V end lost 1 base, the J end lost 6 bases, and 14 bases lay between the germline ends.

The CDR3, as DNA: TGTGCCACCTGGGGGATGAACACTGAAGCTTTCTTT. Its protein is CATWGMNTEAFF. The J gene is TRBJ1-1, the V gene TRBV10-3, with D perhaps matching TRBD1 (5 bases). The V end lost 10 bases, the J end lost 0 bases, and 9 bases lay between the germline ends. CDR3 size: 12 residues. Germline values: CDR1 ENHRY, CDR2 SYGVKD.

The chain uses TRBV15 and TRBJ1-4; D remains unclear. CDR3 length equals 13 residues. V was clipped by 5 bases and J by 6 bases, with 10 bases between them. Looked up from germline, CDR1 is LNHNV and CDR2 is YYDKDF (reference sequence). In DNA, the CDR3 is TGTGCCACCAGCGGACGGGTAGATGAAAAACTGTTTTTT. Residues: CATSGRVDEKLFF.

This chain joins TRBV10-3 and TRBJ2-7; 8 bases match TRBD1. V dropped 4 bases and J dropped 0; count of bases not matched to a gene: 5. In germline, CDR1 is ENHRY, CDR2 SYGVKD. This CDR3 has 15 amino acids. CDR3 DNA sequence: TGTGCCATCAGTGCACGGACAGGGAGCTCCTACGAGCAGTACTTC. Its translation: CAISARTGSSYEQYF.

Of note for this clonotype: In this CDR3 the conserved last residue, phenylalanine or tryptophan, is missing, so a read error is likely. The limits of the CDR3 on the DNA are not certain, so only TCRdb's listed CDR3 is given. This CDR3 is CAISRLAS. The V and J genes are TRBV10-3 and TRBJ1-6. In germline, CDR1 is ENHRY, CDR2 SYGVKD. Including both end residues, the CDR3 is 8 amino acids long.

Many counts were recorded for this clonotype. The chain combines TRBV5-1 with TRBJ1-1; tentative D call: TRBD1 (5 bases). This CDR3 is 13 amino acids long. The V gene lost 4 bases and the J gene lost 11 bases, with 18 bases spanning the gap. The germline V gene has CDR1 SGHRS and CDR2 YFSETQ. CDR3 sequence: CASSPGGKGTAFF. The CDR3 DNA sequence: TGCGCCAGCAGCCCTGGGGGTAAGGGGACCGCTTTCTTT.

This chain links TRBV2 with TRBJ2-5; tentative D call: TRBD2 (5 bases). CDR1 is SNHLY and CDR2 is FYNNEI in the germline V gene. V was clipped by 11 bases and J by 1 base, with 11 bases between them. There are 12 residues in the CDR3. The CDR3 DNA reads TGTGCCGCGGGCTGGTCCCAAGAGACCCAGTACTTC. Protein product: CAAGWSQETQYF.